The present TCR beta chain was sequenced within a study of blood T cell repertoires in COVID-19. Repertoires were generated with immunoSEQ multiplex PCR, while TCRdb's copy carries only in-frame clones and drops some. The data show some 310,000 clones, 85% to 90% seen once. The specimen sequenced was PBMCs or T cells enriched from blood (not recorded which). This clonotype originated in a woman aged 25 to 39 who had recovered from COVID-19.

DNA for the CDR3: TGCGCCAGCAGCTTAAAAGGGGCTAGCGATACCTACAATGAGCAGTTCTTC. As protein: CASSLKGASDTYNEQFF. The V call is TRBV5-1, the J call TRBJ2-1, with D perhaps matching TRBD2 (6 bases). In germline, CDR1 is SGHRS, CDR2 YFSETQ. V lost 2 bases and J 2 bases, leaving 17 bases between the germline ends. The length of the CDR3 is 17 residues.